The 27 T cell receptor beta chains below were found in one sample sequenced in a study of blood T cells in healthy people across ages. A second PCR, run for roughly 6 to 11 cycles, used a sample-barcoded 5' primer plus a J-beta primer mix. TCRdb independently ran MiXCR on the 5' RACE reads; one entry per CDR3 protein. The data contain roughly 550,000 distinct CDR3 sequences, more than 20% of them singletons. This sample was also put to use in a study of T cells of mothers and their children.

The sequenced sample consisted of blood. All receptors derive from a boy between 5 and 17 years old in good health.

The rearrangement uses TRBV7-6 and TRBJ2-7; TRBD1 matches at 8 bases. V gave up 5 bases and J gave up 2 bases; unmatched junction bases: 5. Germline loops: CDR1 SGHVS, CDR2 FNYEAQ. The CDR3 totals 14 residues. The CDR3 nucleotides read TGTGCCAGCAGCGCCGGACAGGGCCCCTACGAGCAGTACTTC. Translated, it gives CASSAGQGPYEQYF.

The chain recombines TRBV18 with TRBJ1-5; D unresolved. V lost 7 bases to trimming and J lost 1 base, with 17 bases between them. Germline CDR1 and CDR2: KGHSH and LQKENI. The CDR3 covers 16 residues. The CDR3 is CASYEGGQWSNQPQHF. DNA of the CDR3: TGTGCCAGCTACGAAGGCGGCCAGTGGAGCAATCAGCCCCAGCATTTT.

This clonotype was observed a handful of times. V gene TRBV3-1 combines with J gene TRBJ2-3; D is ambiguous. This CDR3 has 15 residues. Per germline, CDR1 LGHDT and CDR2 YNNKEL (reference sequence). V was clipped by 0 bases and J by 5 bases, with 12 bases between them. CDR3 DNA: TGTGCCAGCAGCCAAGAGCCGGGTCGCGGAGATACGCAGTATTTT. This sequence encodes CASSQEPGRGDTQYF.

This chain uses TRBV7-2 with TRBJ2-1; tentatively, D is TRBD2 (5 bases). V was trimmed by 7 bases and J by 3 bases, leaving 13 bases between them. CDR1 and CDR2 (germline): SGHTA, FQGNSA. The CDR3 runs to 14 residues. The CDR3, as DNA: TGTGCCAGCACTGAGAGGGCCTACTACAATGAGCAGTTCTTC. It codes for CASTERAYYNEQFF.

A word on this clonotype: The junction differs from germline at one of its ends, possibly a read error. This chain links TRBV7-8 with TRBJ2-5; 9 bases fit TRBD2. Germline CDR1 is SGHVS and CDR2 is FQNEAQ. The CDR3 spans 18 residues. CDR3 amino acids: CASSLATRVREGIGRSHF. CDR3 nucleotides: TGTGCCAGCAGCTTAGCCACCCGCGTGCGGGAGGGCATAGGGAGGTCGCACTTC.

This chain connects TRBV4-3 to TRBJ2-1; TRBD2 aligns across 7 bases. The DNA end favors TRBJ2-5, so the J call may be wrong. Germline lookup yields CDR1 LGHNA and CDR2 YSLEER. This CDR3 has 17 residues. CDR3 protein: CASSQEFRTSGGETQYF. CDR3 nucleotides: TGCGCCAGCAGCCAAGAATTTCGGACTAGTGGCGGGGAGACCCAGTACTTC.

This clonotype appeared many times. The chain employs TRBV7-2 and TRBJ2-5; 11 nucleotides match TRBD2. Germline V gives CDR1 SGHTA, CDR2 FQGNSA. The CDR3 loop spans 18 amino acids. J was trimmed by 7 bases and V by 0 bases; bases with no gene match: 13. CDR3 region: CASSLASGLAGGRVTQYF. Here the CDR3 DNA reads TGTGCCAGCAGCTTAGCGTCGGGGCTAGCGGGGGGTAGGGTGACCCAGTACTTC.

This clonotype was observed a few times. The chain combines TRBV4-3 with TRBJ1-3; TRBD1 is a possible D gene (6 bases). Trimming pared 0 bases from V and 8 bases from J, leaving 14 bases between. The CDR3 loop spans 15 amino acids. CDR1 is LGHNA, CDR2 YSLEER, per germline. CDR3 sequence: CASSQETHRADTIYF. CDR3 sequence (DNA): TGCGCCAGCAGCCAAGAAACCCACAGGGCGGACACCATATATTTT.

The rearrangement joins TRBV7-2 to TRBJ2-7; D not certain. The germline V gene encodes CDR1 SGHTA and CDR2 FQGNSA. CDR3 size: 14 residues. V was cut by 5 bases and J by 0 bases, with 11 bases left in between. CDR3 amino acids: CASSGWTDSYEQYF. CDR3 nucleotide sequence: TGTGCCAGCAGCGGGTGGACGGACTCCTACGAGCAGTACTTC.

This clonotype was observed a handful of times. This rearrangement joins TRBV15 to TRBJ1-2; 12 bases are a match to TRBD1. Germline CDR1 is LNHNV and CDR2 is YYDKDF (reference sequence). This CDR3 spans 16 amino acids. Losses at the gene ends were 1 base for V and 4 bases for J; bases not matched to a gene: 4. DNA of the CDR3: TGTGCCACCAGCAGAGTAGGGACAGGGGGCGTCTATGGCTACACCTTC. Translation gives CATSRVGTGGVYGYTF.

V gene TRBV28 combines with J gene TRBJ2-5; tentative D call: TRBD2 (5 bases). The end of the DNA aligns better with TRBJ2-7, so the J call may be wrong. The CDR3 is made up of 15 amino acids. From germline, CDR1 is MDHEN and CDR2 SYDVKM. Written as DNA, the CDR3 is TGTGCCAGCAGTTTCGCACTAGGTCCGATCAACGAGCAGTACTTC. It codes for CASSFALGPINEQYF.

This clonotype has at least ten counts. The chain joins TRBV4-3 to TRBJ1-3; TRBD1 might be the D (6 bases). This CDR3 spans 15 amino acids. The V and J ends lost 1 base and 2 bases respectively, with 9 bases between them. The germline V gene encodes CDR1 LGHNA and CDR2 YSLEER. CDR3 nucleotide sequence: TGCGCCAGCAGCCAAGGGCGACAGGCTGGAAACACCATATATTTT. Protein sequence: CASSQGRQAGNTIYF.

The chain is built from TRBV7-9 and TRBJ2-2; D is possibly TRBD1 (5 bases). Germline V gene lookup returns CDR1 SEHNR and CDR2 FQNEAQ (reference sequence). V shed 2 bases and J shed 4 bases, with 14 bases lying between them. This CDR3 is 16 amino acids long. The CDR3: CASSLLQENPTGELFF. CDR3 DNA sequence: TGTGCCAGCAGCTTATTACAGGAGAACCCCACCGGGGAGCTGTTTTTT.

This clonotype was picked up a small number of times. CDR3 protein: CASSFDRISSGNTIYF. The CDR3 DNA follows: TGTGCCAGCAGCTTCGATCGAATTTCCTCTGGAAACACCATATATTTT. The rearrangement uses TRBV7-9 and TRBJ1-3; D unclear. The ends were cut back, 3 bases at V and 0 bases at J, with 12 bases in the middle. The CDR3 is made up of 16 amino acids. Looked up from germline, CDR1 is SEHNR and CDR2 is FQNEAQ (reference sequence).

This clonotype was seen many times. The V and J genes are TRBV20-1 and TRBJ2-4, with D possibly TRBD2 on 7 matching bases. The CDR3 is 16 amino acids. Looked up from germline, CDR1 is DFQATT and CDR2 is SNEGSKA (reference sequence). V lost 4 bases to trimming and J lost 6 bases, with 22 bases between them. The CDR3 coding sequence is TGCAGTGCTAATGCTCGGGGGGCGGCGGATATAAACATTCAGTACTTC. Translation gives CSANARGAADINIQYF.

This chain joins TRBV7-9 and TRBJ2-7; possibly TRBD2 for D (6 bases). Germline V gives CDR1 SEHNR, CDR2 FQNEAQ (reference sequence). Trimming took off 5 bases at V and 4 bases at J, with 15 bases between the two ends. The CDR3 contains 14 residues. The CDR3 sequence: CASSPIGGPYEQYF. In nucleotides, the CDR3 is TGTGCCAGCAGCCCTATAGGAGGGCCTTACGAGCAGTACTTC.

This clonotype was observed a few times. This chain uses TRBV20-1 with TRBJ2-1, with unresolved D. The germline V gene encodes CDR1 DFQATT and CDR2 SNEGSKA (reference sequence). V lost 5 bases and J lost 5, with 13 bases in between. CDR3 length equals 13 residues. CDR3 protein: CSAPRFQDNEQFF. DNA of the CDR3: TGCAGTGCTCCCAGATTTCAGGACAATGAGCAGTTCTTC.

V gene TRBV7-9 combines with J gene TRBJ1-1; tentative D call: TRBD1 (6 bases). Germline values: CDR1 SEHNR, CDR2 FQNEAQ (reference sequence). The germline V and J ends were trimmed by 5 bases and 0 bases, with 13 bases remaining between them. The CDR3 is made up of 15 amino acids. Here the CDR3 reads CASSLRQDMNTEAFF. Written as DNA, the CDR3 is TGTGCCAGCAGCCTCAGACAGGACATGAACACTGAAGCTTTCTTT.

CDR3 protein: CASSADGVGAPIEKLFF. The CDR3 DNA follows: TGTGCCAGCAGCGCCGACGGGGTCGGAGCCCCCATCGAAAAACTGTTTTTT. The V gene is TRBV5-6, the J gene TRBJ1-4; D gene uncertain. V dropped 4 bases and J dropped 8 bases, with 24 bases sitting between them. The CDR3 has 17 residues. Per the germline V gene, CDR1 is SGHDT and CDR2 is YYEEEE.

The chain joins TRBV18 to TRBJ2-3, with 10 nucleotides matching TRBD2. J was trimmed by 4 bases and V by 6 bases; bases with no gene match: 7. CDR3 length: 15 residues. From germline, CDR1 is KGHSH and CDR2 LQKENI. The CDR3 here is CASSQAGGPADTQYF. The CDR3 DNA sequence: TGTGCCAGCTCCCAAGCGGGGGGGCCCGCAGATACGCAGTATTTT.

This sequence joins TRBV14 and TRBJ2-7; TRBD2 aligns across 8 bases. This CDR3 contains 14 residues. Germline V gene data show CDR1 as SGHDN and CDR2 as FVKESK. The V and J ends lost 4 bases and 2 bases, in that order; junction bases with no gene match: 4. CDR3 sequence reads: CASSLGLVPYEQYF. For the CDR3, the DNA is TGTGCCAGCAGCCTGGGACTAGTTCCCTACGAGCAGTACTTC.

This clonotype has only a few counts. This chain joins TRBV20-1 and TRBJ2-5; possibly TRBD1 for D (6 bases). The V end lost 5 bases, the J end lost 1 base, and 11 bases lay between the germline ends. CDR1 and CDR2 from the germline V gene are DFQATT and SNEGSKA (reference sequence). CDR3 size: 13 residues. The CDR3 region has the DNA TGCAGTGCTTCATGGGACACCCAAGAGACCCAGTACTTC. Translating gives CSASWDTQETQYF.

This clonotype was seen only a few times. The rearrangement links TRBV4-1 to TRBJ1-2; 11 bases are a match to TRBD1. Losses at the gene ends were 4 bases for V and 5 bases for J; bases not matched to a gene: 6. The CDR3 has 15 residues. Germline values: CDR1 MGHRA, CDR2 YSYEKL. The DNA for the CDR3 is TGCGCCAGCAGCCTCGGGACAGGGGGAGGGTATGGCTACACCTTC. It is translated as CASSLGTGGGYGYTF.

The genes are TRBV9 and TRBJ2-7, with 13 bases aligning to TRBD2. Germline V CDR1 and CDR2: SGDLS, YYNGEE. With 0 bases clipped from V and 7 bases from J, the junction kept 4 bases outside the gene matches. There are 15 residues in the CDR3. The CDR3 DNA reads as TGTGCCAGCAGCGTAGCAACTAGCGGGGGGGATGAGCAGTACTTC. Translation gives CASSVATSGGDEQYF.

The genes are TRBV7-9 and TRBJ2-2, with 7 bases aligning to TRBD1. This CDR3 contains 18 residues. Germline V gene sequence: CDR1 SEHNR, CDR2 FQNEAQ (reference sequence). With 4 bases clipped from V and 3 bases from J, the junction kept 14 bases outside the gene matches. For the CDR3, the DNA is TGTGCCAGCAGCTCAAGATCGACAGGGAATCCCGACACCGGGGAGCTGTTTTTT. Translating it yields CASSSRSTGNPDTGELFF.

This clonotype was observed many times. Here the CDR3 DNA reads TGTGCCATCAGTGAGGGGGTTAGCGGGAAGACCCAGTACTTC. It is translated as CAISEGVSGKTQYF. This chain uses TRBV10-3 with TRBJ2-5; 8 bases are a match to TRBD2. The CDR3 spans 14 residues. V dropped 2 bases and J dropped 6; count of bases not matched to a gene: 5. CDR1 is ENHRY, CDR2 SYGVKD, per germline.

This clonotype was seen a few times. This chain links TRBV28 with TRBJ1-5, with TRBD1 identical over 8 bases. The CDR3 totals 15 residues. Germline V gene sequence: CDR1 MDHEN, CDR2 SYDVKM. The ends lost 3 bases at V and 4 bases at J; junction bases unmatched: 5. CDR3 amino acids: CASSFPGGANQPQHF. The CDR3 DNA reads as TGTGCCAGCAGTTTTCCAGGGGGCGCGAATCAGCCCCAGCATTTT.